In this sample, the clone carrying this T cell receptor beta chain turned up a few times. The sample is drawn from a study of T cell repertoires in cytomegalovirus infection. MiXCR was run by TCRdb on the reads, yielding one entry per CDR3 protein. The table records some 320,000 distinct CDR3 sequences, more than 8% of them present only once. Germline lookup yields CDR1 LGHNA and CDR2 YNFKEQ. With 4 bases clipped from V and 1 base from J, the junction kept 5 bases outside the gene matches. There are 15 residues in the CDR3. The sequencing input was PBMCs. The sequence derives from a human donor in good health (CMV status not recorded). Some clones in this sample may be carry-over from other donors' samples. This chain links TRBV4-2 with TRBJ2-3; TRBD2 aligns across 7 bases. The CDR3 nucleotides are TGTGCCAGCAGCCTCTCCGCGGGGGGCACAGATACGCAGTATTTT. As protein: CASSLSAGGTDTQYF.